One and the same sample provided the 15 T cell receptor beta chains below, sequenced in a study of cytomegalovirus exposure and HLA in healthy donors. PCR employed 60 Vbeta and 13 Jbeta primers. Sequencing used immunoSEQ multiplex PCR; TCRdb keeps in-frame clones, though not all of them. The table records a few hundred thousand clones, about 80% of them present only once. Sequenced: PBMCs. The receptors originated from a girl aged 2-9 years in good health and CMV-seronegative.

This clone was recorded a few times. The chain links TRBV6-5 to TRBJ1-2; D may be TRBD1 (5 bases). Germline V gene sequence: CDR1 MNHEY, CDR2 SVGAGI. The V and J ends lost 7 bases and 2 bases respectively, with 11 bases between them. There are 13 residues in the CDR3. The CDR3: CASTARENYGYTF. The CDR3, as DNA: TGTGCCAGCACCGCCAGGGAAAACTATGGCTACACCTTC.

V usage is TRBV2 and J usage is TRBJ2-7; TRBD1 matches at 7 bases. In germline, CDR1 is SNHLY, CDR2 FYNNEI. V shed 6 bases and J 6 bases; nucleotides not matched to a gene: 5. This CDR3 spans 12 amino acids. CDR3 region: CASRQGFGEQYF. In nucleotides, the CDR3 is TGTGCCAGCAGACAGGGGTTCGGCGAGCAGTACTTC. Full variable domain (missing parts from reference TRBV2 and TRBJ2-7): EPEVTQTPSHQVTQMGQEVILRCVPISNHLYFYWYRQILGQKVEFLVSFYNNEISEKSEIFDDQFSVERPDGSNFTLKIRSTKLEDSAMYFCASRQGFGEQYFGPGTRLTVT.

This chain uses TRBV5-1 with TRBJ1-6, with TRBD1 matching 7 bases. After removal of 4 bases from V and 9 bases from J, the junction contained 10 bases not matched to a gene. Germline V gene lookup returns CDR1 SGHRS and CDR2 YFSETQ. This CDR3 has 15 amino acids. DNA for the CDR3: TGCGCCAGCAGCGGAGGGACAGCCGTGTTTTCACCCCTCCACTTT. Its translation: CASSGGTAVFSPLHF. Full variable domain (remainder filled in from reference TRBV5-1 and TRBJ1-6): KAGVTQTPRYLIKTRGQQVTLSCSPISGHRSVSWYQQTPGQGLQFLFEYFSETQRNKGNFPGRFSGRQFSNSRSEMNVSTLELGDSALYLCASSGGTAVFSPLHFGNGTRLTVT.

The chain couples TRBV5-4 to TRBJ2-3; D is possibly TRBD2 (6 bases). This CDR3 comprises 15 residues. The germline CDR1 and CDR2 sequences are SGHNT and YYREEE (reference sequence). V was shortened by 0 bases and J by 4 bases, with 12 bases between the two germline ends. The CDR3 DNA reads as TGTGCCAGCAGCTTGGTCGGGAGAGGCGCAGATACGCAGTATTTT. This codes for CASSLVGRGADTQYF. Using reference TRBV5-4 and TRBJ2-3 for the parts outside the CDR3, the full variable domain is ETGVTQSPTHLIKTRGQQVTLRCSSQSGHNTVSWYQQALGQGPQFIFQYYREEENGRGNFPPRFSGLQFPNYSSELNVNALELDDSALYLCASSLVGRGADTQYFGPGTRLTVL.

V and J are TRBV9 and TRBJ2-3; TRBD2 is a possible D gene (7 bases). Between the trimmed V and J ends, which lost 4 bases and 3 bases, there was a span of 15 bases. CDR3 size: 15 residues. Germline CDR1 and CDR2: SGDLS and YYNGEE. In DNA form, the CDR3 reads TGTGCCAGCAGCCCCCGAGGGGGGGGTACAGATACGCAGTATTTT. This gives the protein CASSPRGGGTDTQYF.

The chain uses TRBV18 and TRBJ2-3, with 7 positions matching TRBD1. Germline trimming cut 6 bases from V and 2 bases from J; bases unmatched to any gene: 8. Germline CDR1 is KGHSH and CDR2 is LQKENI. CDR3 size: 15 residues. CDR3 region: CASSPGQTYTDTQYF. The CDR3, as DNA: TGTGCCAGCTCCCCGGGACAGACCTACACAGATACGCAGTATTTT.

J is TRBJ2-7 and V is TRBV9; TRBD2 is a possible D gene (6 bases). Germline V gene sequence: CDR1 SGDLS, CDR2 YYNGEE. Trimming stripped 2 bases from V and 0 bases from J, with 18 bases between. The CDR3 sequence is 17 residues long. Written as DNA, the CDR3 is TGTGCCAGCAGCGTTGGCCTAGCGCCATCCCCCTCCTACGAGCAGTACTTC. Protein: CASSVGLAPSPSYEQYF.

This clone was seen just once. This chain links TRBV5-1 with TRBJ2-7; TRBD2 is a possible D gene (5 bases). V was shortened by 0 bases and J by 2 bases, with 9 bases between the two germline ends. The CDR3 consists of 14 residues. Germline CDR1 and CDR2: SGHRS and YFSETQ. For the CDR3, the DNA is TGCGCCAGCAGCTTGGAAGGAGGAACCTACGAGCAGTACTTC. Residues: CASSLEGGTYEQYF.

As DNA, the CDR3 is TGTGCCAGCGGATTAGAGGGGCGAGCGGGATTCGAGCAGTACTTC. Encoded protein: CASGLEGRAGFEQYF. The genes are TRBV6-1 and TRBJ2-7, with 7 bases lining up with TRBD2. Looked up from germline, CDR1 is MNHNS and CDR2 is SASEGT. This CDR3 is 15 amino acids long. Unmatched junction bases numbered 16, after V lost 8 bases and J lost 6 bases.

The chain uses TRBV6-1 and TRBJ2-7; D gene unclear. CDR3 size: 15 residues. Germline lookup yields CDR1 MNHNS and CDR2 SASEGT. V shed 0 bases and J shed 2 bases, with 11 bases lying between them. Here the CDR3 reads CASSEATTETYEQYF. DNA for the CDR3: TGTGCCAGCAGTGAAGCGACGACTGAGACCTACGAGCAGTACTTC.

This chain connects TRBV28 to TRBJ1-2; 9 nucleotides line up with TRBD1. The CDR3 runs 14 residues. V lost 2 bases, J lost 6 bases, and 4 bases stayed unmatched. The germline V gene encodes CDR1 MDHEN and CDR2 SYDVKM. CDR3 sequence (DNA): TGTGCCAGCAGTTTACCCGACAGGGGGGATGGCTACACCTTC. It translates to CASSLPDRGDGYTF.

In regard to this clone: This same CDR3 is encoded by further DNA sequences in the sample. Here the CDR3 reads CASSLSYEQYF. The CDR3 DNA sequence: TGTGCCAGCAGCCTTTCCTACGAGCAGTACTTC. This chain links TRBV7-9 with TRBJ2-7; D remains unclear. V was pared by 5 bases and J by 1 base, with 3 bases between. CDR1 is SEHNR and CDR2 is FQNEAQ in the germline V gene (reference sequence). The CDR3 has 11 residues.

The chain employs TRBV2 and TRBJ1-6; D may be TRBD1 (6 bases). This CDR3 spans 14 amino acids. From germline, CDR1 is SNHLY and CDR2 FYNNEI. The ends were cut back, 6 bases at V and 6 bases at J, with 12 bases in the middle. CDR3 DNA sequence: TGTGCCAGCAGCGTACGGACAGCTAATTCACCCCTCCACTTT. This gives the protein CASSVRTANSPLHF.

This clone was picked up a small number of times. The chain joins TRBV5-4 to TRBJ1-2; 10 bases are a match to TRBD1. CDR3 size: 15 residues. Germline V gives CDR1 SGHNT, CDR2 YYREEE (reference sequence). J gave up 4 bases and V 4 bases, and 7 bases lay outside the gene matches. This chain's CDR3 is CASSPGQGGLYGYTF. The CDR3, as DNA: TGTGCCAGCAGCCCCGGACAGGGGGGCCTCTATGGCTACACCTTC.

V and J are TRBV5-6 and TRBJ2-1; D remains ambiguous. V lost 1 base, J lost 5 bases, and 13 bases lay in between. This CDR3 has 15 amino acids. The V gene's germline CDR1 is SGHDT and CDR2 YYEEEE. CDR3 residues: CASSLLINSNNEQFF. The CDR3, as DNA: TGTGCCAGCAGCTTGCTGATAAACAGTAACAATGAGCAGTTCTTC.